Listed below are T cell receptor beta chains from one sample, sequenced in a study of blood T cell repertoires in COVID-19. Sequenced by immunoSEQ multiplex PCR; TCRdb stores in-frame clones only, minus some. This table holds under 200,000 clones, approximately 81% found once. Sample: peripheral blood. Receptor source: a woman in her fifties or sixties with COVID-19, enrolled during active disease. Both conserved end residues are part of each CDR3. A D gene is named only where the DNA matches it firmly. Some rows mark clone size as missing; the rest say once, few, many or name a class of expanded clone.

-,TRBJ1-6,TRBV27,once,TGTGCCAGCACCCCATCCGGGTCGTCCTATAATTCACCCCTCCACTTT,CASTPSGSSYNSPLHF
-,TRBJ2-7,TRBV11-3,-,TGTGCCAGCAGCCCACATTTCAGTGGCGAGCAGTACTTC,CASSPHFSGEQYF
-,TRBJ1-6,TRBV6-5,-,TGTGCCAGCAGTCAGACACTTTCCCCAAATTCACCCCTCCACTTT,CASSQTLSPNSPLHF
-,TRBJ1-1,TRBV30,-,TGTGCCTGGAGTATAGGACAGAACACTGAAGCTTTCTTT,CAWSIGQNTEAFF
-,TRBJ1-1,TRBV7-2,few,TGTGCCAGCAGCTACGCAGGGAGGGGAGCTTTCTTT,CASSYAGRGAFF
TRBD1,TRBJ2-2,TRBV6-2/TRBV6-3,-,TGTGCCAGCAGTTCCCGACAGGGGGCTGGTAACGGGGAGCTGTTTTTT,CASSSRQGAGNGELFF
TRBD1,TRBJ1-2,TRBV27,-,TGTGCCAGCACCACAGGACAGGGACTTTCTTTTAATGGCTACACCTTC,CASTTGQGLSFNGYTF
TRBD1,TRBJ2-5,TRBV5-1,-,TGCGCCAGCAGCTCACAGGGGCCTCAAGAGACCCAGTACTTC,CASSSQGPQETQYF
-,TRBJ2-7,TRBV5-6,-,TGTGCCAGCAGCTTGACAGAATCAGCCTACGAGCAGTACTTC,CASSLTESAYEQYF
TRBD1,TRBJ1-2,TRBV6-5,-,TGTGCCAGCACCACGACAGGGGGCAGCTTGTATGGCTACACCTTC,CASTTTGGSLYGYTF
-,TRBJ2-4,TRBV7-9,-,TGTGCCAGCAGCTTAGGGGGCCGGGACATGGACATTCAGTACTTC,CASSLGGRDMDIQYF
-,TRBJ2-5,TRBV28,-,TGTGCCACCTCGGTTGGCGGAAGGACCCAGTACTTC,CATSVGGRTQYF
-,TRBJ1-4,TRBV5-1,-,TGCGCCAGCAGCTTGGCATCAACTAATGAAAAACTGTTTTTT,CASSLASTNEKLFF